The 15 T cell receptor beta chains below all came from one sample that was sequenced in a study of T-cell memory formation after mild COVID-19. TCRdb re-called the 5' RACE reads through MiXCR, storing one row per CDR3 protein. This sample yields some 260,000 distinct CDR3 sequences, of which approximately 16% are seen a single time; about 3.5% belongs to the top ten. The sequenced material came from PBMCs or a T cell subset sorted from them (not recorded which). Receptor source: a man aged 18 to 29 who had mild COVID-19 (a few samples of this study predate the infection). Cell type and time point are not known.

The V and J genes are TRBV7-6 and TRBJ2-1, with 10 bases matching TRBD2. This CDR3 comprises 17 residues. Germline lookup yields CDR1 SGHVS and CDR2 FNYEAQ. V lost 0 bases, J lost 10 bases, and 12 bases stayed unmatched. The CDR3 is CASSLANSAGGPQEQFF. CDR3 coding DNA: TGTGCCAGCAGCTTAGCGAATTCAGCGGGGGGGCCACAGGAGCAGTTCTTC.

V gene TRBV18 combines with J gene TRBJ2-2; D gene ambiguous. The CDR3 extends over 16 amino acids. The V end was cut by 8 bases, the J end by 0 bases, with 16 bases between. Germline CDR1 reads KGHSH; CDR2 reads LQKENI. This CDR3 reads CASTTQGFANTGELFF. CDR3 DNA sequence: TGTGCCAGCACGACGCAAGGTTTCGCGAACACCGGGGAGCTGTTTTTT.

The V call is TRBV15, the J call TRBJ2-1, with TRBD1 as a possible D gene (6 bases). CDR1 and CDR2 from the germline V gene are LNHNV and YYDKDF (reference sequence). The ends were cut back, 2 bases at V and 8 bases at J, with 10 bases in the middle. The CDR3 is 13 amino acids. Here the CDR3 DNA reads TGTGCCACCAGCAGAACCAGGGGTTATGAGCAGTTCTTC. Translated, it gives CATSRTRGYEQFF.

This clonotype has just a few counts. The chain couples TRBV7-3 to TRBJ1-1; D remains ambiguous. With 0 bases removed from V and 7 bases from J, the gap between germline ends came to 9 bases. Germline V CDR1 and CDR2: SGHTA, FQGTGA. The CDR3 sequence is 13 residues long. The CDR3 nucleotides read TGTGCCAGCAGCTTAACTGTCAGTAGTGAAGCTTTCTTT. The encoded protein is CASSLTVSSEAFF.

The CDR3, as DNA: TGTGCCAGCAGCAGCGGTTCCAACCCCAATCAGCCCCAGCATTTT. Translation gives CASSSGSNPNQPQHF. The genes are TRBV21-1 and TRBJ1-5. TRBV21-1 is an annotated pseudogene. This CDR3 is 15 amino acids long.

This clonotype has a handful of counts. The chain has TRBV20-1 and TRBJ2-5; no reliable D call. The CDR3 is 13 residues long. Germline-derived CDR1 and CDR2 are DFQATT and SNEGSKA (reference sequence). The ends were cut back, 1 base at V and 4 bases at J, with 10 bases in the middle. CDR3 DNA sequence: TGCAGTGCTAGAGGGGGTGAGCCAGAGACCCAGTACTTC. It translates to CSARGGEPETQYF.

This clonotype was seen a few times. The chain combines TRBV3-2 with TRBJ2-3; TRBD2, the table's D call, lacks a check against the DNA. TRBV3-2 is given as a pseudogene. The CDR3 is made up of 14 amino acids. This CDR3 reads CATLAGISTDTQYF. The DNA of the CDR3 is TGTGCCACACTAGCGGGGATTAGCACAGATACGCAGTATTTT.

This chain joins TRBV7-3 and TRBJ2-2, with D possibly TRBD1 on 6 matching bases. CDR1 SGHTA and CDR2 FQGTGA come from the germline V gene. V lost 3 bases and J lost 4, with 15 bases in between. The CDR3 contains 16 residues. The CDR3 protein is CASSLYGGPGTGELFF. In nucleotides, the CDR3 is TGTGCCAGCAGCTTGTATGGGGGCCCGGGCACCGGGGAGCTGTTTTTT.

This chain connects TRBV6-6 to TRBJ2-1; 7 nucleotides agree with TRBD1. The CDR3 totals 14 residues. Germline V gene lookup returns CDR1 MNHNY and CDR2 SVGAGI (reference sequence). The V segment lost 6 bases and the J segment 8 bases; nucleotides outside the gene matches: 10. The CDR3 is CASSDREQGYEQFF. CDR3 coding DNA: TGTGCCAGCAGCGACAGGGAACAGGGCTATGAGCAGTTCTTC.

This clonotype turned up a few times. The chain uses TRBV27 and TRBJ2-7; D may be TRBD1 or TRBD2 (5 bases each). Trimming cost V 5 bases and J 2 bases, with 13 bases left between them. Germline CDR1 and CDR2: MNHEY and SMNVEV (reference sequence). This CDR3 has 14 amino acids. In DNA, the CDR3 is TGTGCCAGCAGTCCTCGGGACCGAGCCTACGAGCAGTACTTC. Translated, it gives CASSPRDRAYEQYF.

This clonotype turned up a few times. The chain uses TRBV7-7 and TRBJ2-3, with 8 bases lining up with TRBD1. From germline, CDR1 is SSHAT and CDR2 FNYEAQ (reference sequence). J gave up 5 bases and V 5 bases, and 3 bases lay outside the gene matches. This CDR3 region has 13 residues. The CDR3 DNA reads as TGTGCCAGCAGCCAGGACAGGGAAGATACGCAGTATTTT. It translates to CASSQDREDTQYF. The whole variable domain, filled in from reference TRBV7-7 and TRBJ2-3, reads GAGVSQSPRYKVTKRGQDVTLRCDPISSHATLYWYQQALGQGPEFLTYFNYEAQPDKSGLPSDRFSAERPEGSISTLTIQRTEQRDSAMYRCASSQDREDTQYFGPGTRLTVL.

The rearrangement uses TRBV7-2 and TRBJ2-2; D gene uncertain. CDR3 length: 13 residues. V lost 3 bases and J 1 base, leaving 3 bases between the germline ends. The germline V gene has CDR1 SGHTA and CDR2 FQGNSA. The DNA for the CDR3 is TGTGCCAGCAGCTTTATGAACACCGGGGAGCTGTTTTTT. Translation: CASSFMNTGELFF.

In its sample, this clonotype was seen many times. This chain joins TRBV10-3 and TRBJ1-4, with TRBD1 matching over 9 bases. CDR1 and CDR2 (germline): ENHRY, SYGVKD. The V gene end was trimmed by 11 bases and the J gene end by 5 bases; junction bases not matched to a gene: 6. The CDR3 length is 13 residues. The CDR3 reads CASRQGENEKLFF. CDR3 nucleotide sequence: TGTGCCTCAAGACAGGGGGAGAATGAAAAACTGTTTTTT.

This chain uses TRBV12-3 or TRBV12-4 with TRBJ1-1; 7 nucleotides match TRBD1. The CDR3 covers 13 residues. J gave up 5 bases and V 7 bases, and 7 bases lay outside the gene matches. This chain's CDR3 is CASTRDSGTEAFF. The CDR3 bases are TGTGCCAGCACCCGGGACAGCGGAACTGAAGCTTTCTTT.

Comment on this clonotype: At one end, the junction sequence differs from germline, possibly due to a read error. V usage is TRBV18 and J usage is TRBJ2-7, with D perhaps TRBD1 or TRBD2 (5 bases each). The CDR3 is 13 amino acids. Germline V gene lookup returns CDR1 KGHSH and CDR2 LQKENI. CDR3 nucleotide sequence: TGTGACAGCTCATCGGGACCGGGATACGAGCAGTACTTC. Translated: CDSSSGPGYEQYF.